The rows below give T cell receptor beta chains drawn from one sample of a study of shared clonotypes between healthy human individuals. TCRdb's copy holds only in-frame clones and misses some; the assay was immunoSEQ multiplex PCR. The sample lists approximately 1.5 million clones, 98% to 99% seen once, with approximately 0.38% in the top ten. The sequencing input was naive CD4+ T cells sorted from blood. Source of these receptors: a young man in good health. CDR3s include the opening cysteine and the closing phenylalanine or tryptophan. D genes are given only for firm matches. Expanded clones get a size class; other rows say once, few or many, or leave the size out.

J gene: TRBJ2-7
D gene: .
V gene: TRBV5-4
clone size: once
CDR3 protein: CASSRRAKMSYEQYF
CDR3 DNA: TGTGCCAGCAGCCGTCGGGCTAAAATGTCCTACGAGCAGTACTTC

J gene: TRBJ1-5
D gene: TRBD1
V gene: TRBV6-5
clone size: .
CDR3 protein: CASSRDRANQPQHF
CDR3 DNA: TGTGCCAGCAGCCGGGACAGGGCCAATCAGCCCCAGCATTTT

J gene: TRBJ1-1
D gene: TRBD1
V gene: TRBV5-1
clone size: .
CDR3 protein: CASTNFPDRGRGTEAFF
CDR3 DNA: TGCGCCAGCACCAATTTCCCCGACAGGGGGCGAGGCACTGAAGCTTTCTTT

J gene: TRBJ2-2
D gene: TRBD2
V gene: TRBV11-1
clone size: .
CDR3 protein: CASGSAGVRTGELFF
CDR3 DNA: TGTGCCAGTGGGTCAGCGGGAGTACGTACCGGGGAGCTGTTTTTT

J gene: TRBJ2-5
D gene: .
V gene: TRBV6-6
clone size: .
CDR3 protein: CASSYTTLRYQETQYF
CDR3 DNA: TGTGCCAGCAGTTACACGACACTAAGGTACCAAGAGACCCAGTACTTC

J gene: TRBJ2-7
D gene: TRBD2
V gene: TRBV5-6
clone size: .
CDR3 protein: CASTGGRLTYEQYF
CDR3 DNA: TGTGCCAGCACGGGAGGGCGGCTGACCTACGAGCAGTACTTC

J gene: TRBJ2-2
D gene: .
V gene: TRBV9
clone size: .
CDR3 protein: CASSDSTGELFF
CDR3 DNA: TGTGCCAGCAGCGATAGCACCGGGGAGCTGTTTTTT

J gene: TRBJ2-1
D gene: TRBD1
V gene: TRBV9
clone size: .
CDR3 protein: CASSYYDRASHNEQFF
CDR3 DNA: TGTGCCAGCAGCTATTATGACAGGGCTTCCCACAATGAGCAGTTCTTC

J gene: TRBJ2-7
D gene: .
V gene: TRBV28
clone size: .
CDR3 protein: CASQVVASYEQYF
CDR3 DNA: TGTGCCTCGCAGGTAGTCGCCTCCTACGAGCAGTACTTC

J gene: TRBJ2-2
D gene: TRBD1
V gene: TRBV30
clone size: .
CDR3 protein: CAGQGWAGELFF
CDR3 DNA: TGTGCCGGACAGGGGTGGGCCGGGGAGCTGTTTTTT

J gene: TRBJ2-5
D gene: TRBD1
V gene: TRBV28
clone size: .
CDR3 protein: CASSQTGIETQYF
CDR3 DNA: TGTGCCAGCAGCCAGACAGGGATCGAGACCCAGTACTTC

J gene: TRBJ2-3
D gene: TRBD2
V gene: TRBV11-3
clone size: .
CDR3 protein: CASSPLSGRDADTQYF
CDR3 DNA: TGTGCCAGCAGCCCACTTAGCGGGAGGGATGCAGATACGCAGTATTTT

J gene: TRBJ2-2
D gene: .
V gene: TRBV6-5
clone size: .
CDR3 protein: CASRVGAGELFF
CDR3 DNA: TGTGCCAGCAGGGTGGGAGCCGGGGAGCTGTTTTTT

J gene: TRBJ1-5
D gene: TRBD1
V gene: TRBV4-1
clone size: .
CDR3 protein: CASSQQGGNQPQHF
CDR3 DNA: TGCGCCAGCAGCCAGCAGGGGGGGAATCAGCCCCAGCATTTT

J gene: TRBJ2-1
D gene: TRBD2
V gene: TRBV7-8
clone size: .
CDR3 protein: CASSAGLAGLHEQFF
CDR3 DNA: TGTGCCAGCAGCGCCGGACTAGCGGGTCTCCATGAGCAGTTCTTC

J gene: TRBJ1-1
D gene: .
V gene: TRBV21-1
clone size: .
CDR3 protein: CASSKATSTEAFF
CDR3 DNA: TGTGCCAGCAGCAAAGCGACCAGCACTGAAGCTTTCTTT

J gene: TRBJ2-7
D gene: .
V gene: TRBV15
clone size: .
CDR3 protein: CATSRDRFLGEDYEQYF
CDR3 DNA: TGTGCCACCAGCAGAGATCGGTTTTTGGGGGAGGACTACGAGCAGTACTTC

J gene: TRBJ2-1
D gene: TRBD2
V gene: TRBV28
clone size: .
CDR3 protein: CASRSTSGTYSYNEQFF
CDR3 DNA: TGTGCCAGCCGGTCCACTAGCGGGACTTACTCCTACAATGAGCAGTTCTTC

J gene: TRBJ2-7
D gene: .
V gene: TRBV28
clone size: .
CDR3 protein: CASSFRNYEQYF
CDR3 DNA: TGTGCCAGCAGTTTTCGGAACTACGAGCAGTACTTC

J gene: TRBJ2-7
D gene: .
V gene: TRBV5-1
clone size: .
CDR3 protein: CASSLVVESYEQYF
CDR3 DNA: TGCGCCAGCAGCTTGGTGGTGGAGAGCTACGAGCAGTACTTC

J gene: TRBJ2-7
D gene: TRBD2
V gene: TRBV10-2
clone size: .
CDR3 protein: CASSAPAGEEAVQYF
CDR3 DNA: TGCGCCAGCAGCGCACCGGCGGGAGAGGAGGCTGTGCAGTACTTC

J gene: TRBJ1-1
D gene: .
V gene: TRBV2
clone size: .
CDR3 protein: CASSLNRQSEAFF
CDR3 DNA: TGTGCCAGCAGTTTAAACCGACAGAGTGAAGCTTTCTTT

J gene: TRBJ2-1
D gene: .
V gene: TRBV5-1
clone size: .
CDR3 protein: CASSLDSVGEQFF
CDR3 DNA: TGCGCCAGCAGCTTGGATAGCGTAGGTGAGCAGTTCTTC

J gene: TRBJ2-7
D gene: .
V gene: TRBV27
clone size: once
CDR3 protein: CASSSVQSPLSYEQYF
CDR3 DNA: TGTGCCAGCAGTTCGGTTCAGTCGCCGCTCTCCTACGAGCAGTACTTC

J gene: TRBJ1-1
D gene: TRBD1
V gene: TRBV13
clone size: .
CDR3 protein: CASSPRTGETTEAFF
CDR3 DNA: TGTGCCAGCAGCCCTAGGACAGGGGAGACCACTGAAGCTTTCTTT

J gene: TRBJ2-7
D gene: .
V gene: TRBV5-4
clone size: .
CDR3 protein: CASSPKDRAGIKEYF
CDR3 DNA: TGTGCCAGCAGCCCCAAGGACAGAGCAGGGATTAAGGAGTACTTC

J gene: TRBJ2-2
D gene: .
V gene: TRBV27
clone size: .
CDR3 protein: CASTRTPGPNTGELFF
CDR3 DNA: TGTGCCAGCACACGGACACCCGGACCGAACACCGGGGAGCTGTTTTTT

J gene: TRBJ2-7
D gene: .
V gene: TRBV28
clone size: .
CDR3 protein: CASSLPQRAYEQYF
CDR3 DNA: TGTGCCAGCAGTTTACCCCAGCGGGCCTACGAGCAGTACTTC

J gene: TRBJ2-7
D gene: TRBD1
V gene: TRBV28
clone size: .
CDR3 protein: CASSLGQGVNEQYF
CDR3 DNA: TGTGCCAGCAGTTTGGGACAGGGGGTTAACGAGCAGTACTTC

J gene: TRBJ2-7
D gene: TRBD2
V gene: TRBV19
clone size: .
CDR3 protein: CASSITVAGAYEQYF
CDR3 DNA: TGTGCCAGTAGTATCACAGTAGCGGGAGCCTACGAGCAGTACTTC

J gene: TRBJ1-1
D gene: .
V gene: TRBV2
clone size: .
CDR3 protein: CASSPGRVNTEAFF
CDR3 DNA: TGTGCCAGCAGCCCGGGACGGGTGAACACTGAAGCTTTCTTT

J gene: TRBJ2-5
D gene: .
V gene: TRBV6-1
clone size: .
CDR3 protein: CASSEVLTGLLPGTQYF
CDR3 DNA: TGTGCCAGCAGTGAAGTCTTAACGGGACTCCTACCGGGGACCCAGTACTTC